A single T cell receptor beta chain is shown here with its context. The sample is drawn from a study of blood T cell repertoires in COVID-19. TCRdb's table, derived via immunoSEQ multiplex PCR, lists solely in-frame clones and lacks some. The table includes roughly 260,000 clones, 82% detected once. V was cut by 5 bases and J by 0 bases, with 17 bases left in between. The CDR3 consists of 17 residues. Germline CDR1 reads SGHVS; CDR2 reads FNYEAQ. The rearrangement joins TRBV7-6 to TRBJ2-1; possibly TRBD1 for D (6 bases). The source is a woman between 18 and 29 years old with acute or convalescent COVID-19. Sample: peripheral blood. The DNA for the CDR3 is TGTGCCAGCAGCGTTTTCCTACAGGGAAGCTCCTACAATGAGCAGTTCTTC. Translating it yields CASSVFLQGSSYNEQFF.